This T cell receptor (beta chain) emerged from a study of cytomegalovirus exposure and HLA in healthy donors. Overall study context: Within an early data release were tens of millions of unique TCRs drawn from HLA-typed donors.

Trimming removed 1 base at V and 6 bases at J, with 13 bases between. Germline V CDR1 and CDR2: GTSNPN, SVGIG (reference sequence). The CDR3 is 13 residues long. This clone was recorded only once. The antigen remains undetermined. The PCR was carried out with 60 Vbeta primers and 13 Jbeta primers. TCRdb's table, derived via immunoSEQ multiplex PCR, lists solely in-frame clones and lacks some. The data contain about 180,000 clones, 75% to 90% of them singletons. Study-wide results and caveats: In a later analysis, V- and J-gene trimming of beta chains associated with a DCLRE1C missense variant, replicated independently.

The rearrangement links TRBV30 to TRBJ2-7; D might be TRBD1 (6 bases). The receptor's source is a girl aged 10-17 years in good health and CMV-seropositive. Sequences were obtained from PBMCs. CDR3 in DNA: TGTGCCTGGAGTGGGGGAGCAGGGGTCGAGCAGTACTTC. Translating it yields CAWSGGAGVEQYF.